This TCR beta chain was documented in a study of T cell repertoires in cytomegalovirus infection. Across the study: Selected CMV epitopes included recently identified HLA-C-restricted ones as well as well-studied HLA-B-restricted ones. Public TCR beta signature analysis indicated the presence of both CMV infection and matching HLA type.

TCRdb called the reads again in MiXCR, with one record for every CDR3 protein. The profile shows 310,000 or so distinct CDR3 sequences, 25% of them singletons. This clonotype was observed many times. Antigen: not known. The CDR3 is 13 amino acids. J lost 7 bases, V lost 5 bases, and 6 bases had no gene match. Notes on the study in general: HLA-C-restricted CMV clonotypes gave the most frequent clonotype in two of eight donors. Summed frequency of shared TCR beta families picked out CMV carriers who also had the relevant HLA.

Sequenced here: cultured PBMCs, sampled from culture after CMV antigen stimulation. The rearrangement joins TRBV12-3 or TRBV12-4 to TRBJ2-7; the match to TRBD2 covers 9 bases. The source of this sequence is a human donor in good health (CMV status not recorded). Some clones in this sample may be carry-over from other donors' samples. The CDR3 DNA sequence: TGTGCCAGCAGTCCCCGTCTAGCGGGAGAGCAGTACTTC. Its protein product is CASSPRLAGEQYF.